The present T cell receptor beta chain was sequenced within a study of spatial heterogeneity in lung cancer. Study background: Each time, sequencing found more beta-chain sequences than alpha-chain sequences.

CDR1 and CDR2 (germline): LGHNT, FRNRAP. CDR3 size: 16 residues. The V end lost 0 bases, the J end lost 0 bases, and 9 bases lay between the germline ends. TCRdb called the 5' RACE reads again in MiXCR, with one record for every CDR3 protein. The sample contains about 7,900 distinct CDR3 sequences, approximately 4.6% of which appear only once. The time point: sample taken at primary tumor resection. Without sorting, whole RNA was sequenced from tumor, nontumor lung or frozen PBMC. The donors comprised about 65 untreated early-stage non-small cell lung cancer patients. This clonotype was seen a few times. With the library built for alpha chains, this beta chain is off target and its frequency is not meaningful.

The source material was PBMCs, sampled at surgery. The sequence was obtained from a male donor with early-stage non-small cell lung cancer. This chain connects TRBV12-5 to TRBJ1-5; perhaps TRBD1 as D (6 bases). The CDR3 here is CASGLVQGYSNQPQHF. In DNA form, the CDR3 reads TGTGCTAGTGGTTTGGTACAGGGATATAGCAATCAGCCCCAGCATTTT.